Presented here are 13 T cell receptor beta chains from one specimen sequenced in a study of cytomegalovirus exposure and HLA in healthy donors. PCR primers comprised 60 Vbeta and 13 Jbeta primers. Sequencing used immunoSEQ multiplex PCR; TCRdb keeps in-frame clones, though not all of them. The data show 150,000 to 200,000 clones, approximately 70% seen once. The sample comprised PBMCs. The receptors derive from a man aged 35-49 years in good health and CMV-seropositive.

This clone was seen just once. The CDR3 spells CASSSTGTVNSPLHF. DNA of the CDR3: TGTGCCAGCAGCTCCACCGGGACAGTGAATTCACCCCTCCACTTT. The chain has TRBV9 and TRBJ1-6; TRBD1 agrees at 7 bases. This CDR3 comprises 15 residues. The V and J ends lost 4 bases and 7 bases, in that order; junction bases with no gene match: 8. Germline CDR1 is SGDLS and CDR2 is YYNGEE.

This sequence joins TRBV25-1 and TRBJ1-1; perhaps TRBD1 as D (6 bases). V was trimmed by 3 bases and J by 7 bases, leaving 15 bases between them. The CDR3 is 14 amino acids. Looked up from germline, CDR1 is MGHDK and CDR2 is SYGVNS. The CDR3: CASSDGGHLFEAFF. The DNA for the CDR3 is TGTGCCAGCAGTGATGGGGGACACCTCTTTGAAGCTTTCTTT.

The chain is built from TRBV9 and TRBJ1-2; 7 bases are shared with TRBD1. The CDR3 loop spans 13 amino acids. Losses at the gene ends were 3 bases for V and 8 bases for J; bases not matched to a gene: 7. The V gene's germline CDR1 is SGDLS and CDR2 YYNGEE. CDR3 sequence reads: CASSGDRVGGYTF. The CDR3 DNA follows: TGTGCCAGCAGCGGTGACAGGGTCGGCGGCTACACCTTC.

The chain links TRBV6-1 to TRBJ1-2; tentative D call: TRBD1 (6 bases). CDR3 length: 14 residues. V lost 1 base and J lost 3, with 9 bases in between. The germline CDR1 and CDR2 sequences are MNHNS and SASEGT. CDR3 residues: CASSEGTVYYGYTF. Written as DNA, the CDR3 is TGTGCCAGCAGTGAAGGGACAGTCTACTATGGCTACACCTTC.

This clone was seen once. The chain is built from TRBV20-1 and TRBJ1-2; D is ambiguous. Germline V gene data show CDR1 as DFQATT and CDR2 as SNEGSKA (reference sequence). This CDR3 has 11 residues. Trimming stripped 2 bases from V and 8 bases from J, with 9 bases between. The chain's CDR3 is CSARSLMGYTF. For the CDR3, the DNA is TGCAGTGCTAGAAGCCTGATGGGCTACACCTTC.

This clone appeared once. The rearrangement links TRBV5-1 to TRBJ2-5; D is unclear. CDR1 and CDR2 (germline): SGHRS, YFSETQ. This CDR3 has 15 residues. With 0 bases removed from V and 1 base from J, the gap between germline ends came to 10 bases. The CDR3 DNA reads TGCGCCAGCAGCTTGGGAGGTGGCAGCCAAGAGACCCAGTACTTC. Protein product: CASSLGGGSQETQYF.

V and J are TRBV6-5 and TRBJ1-2, with TRBD1 matching 7 bases. Per the germline V gene, CDR1 is MNHEY and CDR2 is SVGAGI. With 6 bases clipped from V and 2 bases from J, the junction kept 9 bases outside the gene matches. This CDR3 has 15 amino acids. The DNA for the CDR3 is TGTGCCAGCAGATCATCGACAGGGCCCAACTATGGCTACACCTTC. Translation gives CASRSSTGPNYGYTF.

The chain is built from TRBV10-2 and TRBJ1-1; the D gene is possibly TRBD1 (5 bases). The CDR3 is made up of 11 amino acids. V was pared by 4 bases and J by 11 bases, with 11 bases between. From germline, CDR1 is WSHSY and CDR2 SAAADI. The CDR3 coding sequence is TGCGCCAGCAGTGTTGGGGGGGATGCTTTCTTT. It translates to CASSVGGDAFF.

The chain couples TRBV19 to TRBJ1-5; 10 bases align to TRBD1. This CDR3 is built from 16 residues. CDR1 and CDR2 from the germline V gene are LNHDA and SQIVND (reference sequence). V gave up 8 bases and J gave up 6 bases; unmatched junction bases: 13. The chain's CDR3 is CASAQGQGTPSQPQHF. DNA for the CDR3: TGTGCCAGTGCCCAGGGACAGGGGACCCCCAGTCAGCCCCAGCATTTT.

The genes are TRBV9 and TRBJ2-3, with TRBD2 as a possible D gene (5 bases). Germline lookup yields CDR1 SGDLS and CDR2 YYNGEE. Trimming cost V 0 bases and J 3 bases, with 11 bases left between them. This CDR3 has 15 residues. The CDR3 here is CASSVGSGKTDTQYF. The CDR3 DNA reads as TGTGCCAGCAGCGTAGGGTCCGGGAAAACAGATACGCAGTATTTT.

The V gene is TRBV30, the J gene TRBJ1-5; D might be TRBD1 (6 bases). The CDR3 totals 16 residues. The V end lost 0 bases, the J end lost 5 bases, and 17 bases lay between the germline ends. CDR1 is GTSNPN and CDR2 is SVGIG in the germline V gene (reference sequence). The CDR3 nucleotides read TGTGCCTGGAGTGTCTCTCACAGGGCGAGAGATCAGCCCCAGCATTTT. Translated, it gives CAWSVSHRARDQPQHF.

This chain links TRBV5-1 with TRBJ2-5; D not resolved. The CDR3 totals 15 residues. Trimming stripped 0 bases from V and 5 bases from J, with 14 bases between. Germline V gives CDR1 SGHRS, CDR2 YFSETQ. CDR3 in DNA: TGCGCCAGCAGCTTGGAGGTAGCCCCCGGGGAGACCCAGTACTTC. Encoded protein: CASSLEVAPGETQYF.

In nucleotides, the CDR3 is TGTGCCAGCAGTGAATTTGACAGGGGGACGGACTATGGCTACACCTTC. Translating it yields CASSEFDRGTDYGYTF. The chain couples TRBV6-1 to TRBJ1-2, with 9 bases matching TRBD1. The junction had 7 bases not matched to a gene; V was cut back by 2 bases and J by 3 bases. This CDR3 contains 16 residues. Germline CDR1 is MNHNS and CDR2 is SASEGT.